This T cell receptor (beta chain) was captured by sequencing in a study of shared clonotypes between healthy human individuals. Study-wide results and caveats: Roughly 5% of naive CD4 clonotypes were common to four donors.

A remark on this clone: The antigen is unknown.

Each cell subset's genomic DNA was divided evenly among several immunoSEQ plates. Clones were sequenced by immunoSEQ multiplex PCR, and TCRdb holds only the in-frame ones, with some missing. The table has 2 million to 2.5 million clones, 85% to 95% seen once. Among the donors, all were Caucasian adults who lived in Nashville, Tennessee. Splitting of CD4+ cells produced CD45RA+ naive and CD45RA-negative memory subsets. The sample taken for sequencing was naive CD4+ T cells from PBMCs. Subset here: CD45RA+ positively selected. The source of this sequence is a man aged 18 to 35 in good health. Some clones in this sample may be carry-over from other donors' samples.

CDR3 protein: CASSLAVGAANVLTF. CDR3 nucleotides: TGTGCCAGCAGCTTAGCGGTGGGAGCAGCCAACGTCCTGACTTTC. This chain uses TRBV7-9 with TRBJ2-6, with D maybe TRBD2 (5 bases). In germline, CDR1 is SEHNR, CDR2 FQNEAQ (reference sequence). CDR3 size: 15 residues. V was cut by 0 bases and J by 7 bases, with 10 bases left in between.